This is a list of T cell receptor beta chains from one sample in a study of shared clonotypes between healthy human individuals. Repertoires were generated with immunoSEQ multiplex PCR, while TCRdb's copy carries only in-frame clones and drops some. The data contain around 700,000 clones, roughly 72% of them singletons. The source material was memory CD4+ T cells sorted from blood. These receptors were obtained from a woman younger than 45 in good health. The CDR3 runs from the conserved cysteine through the conserved F or W. D genes are given only for firm matches.

v_call: TRBV2; d_call: TRBD2; cdr3_aa: CASFAGLAGKETQYF
v_call: TRBV6-6; d_call: .; cdr3_aa: CASSYSPFTEAFF
v_call: TRBV6-1; d_call: .; cdr3_aa: CASSGGRHGTEAFF
v_call: TRBV30; d_call: TRBD1; cdr3_aa: CAWSLGTGGLSYGYTF
v_call: TRBV19; d_call: .; cdr3_aa: CASSNDRTNEKLFF
v_call: TRBV2; d_call: .; cdr3_aa: CASSELSNQPQHF
v_call: TRBV28; d_call: .; cdr3_aa: CASSFSRGSNQPQHF
v_call: TRBV7-9; d_call: .; cdr3_aa: CASSFQGRSYGYTF
v_call: TRBV7-8; d_call: TRBD2; cdr3_aa: CASSTPSGSVEQYF
v_call: TRBV7-7; d_call: .; cdr3_aa: CASSFSGANTGELFF
v_call: TRBV2; d_call: .; cdr3_aa: CASRPSGAANYEQYF
v_call: TRBV4-2; d_call: .; cdr3_aa: CASSQVETNYGYTF
v_call: TRBV11-2; d_call: TRBD2; cdr3_aa: CASGLAEYNEQFF
v_call: TRBV30; d_call: .; cdr3_aa: CAWNSFGVTRVEAFF
v_call: TRBV9; d_call: .; cdr3_aa: CASSVASGAGGYTF
v_call: TRBV19; d_call: .; cdr3_aa: CASTELSSGNTIYF
v_call: TRBV5-1; d_call: .; cdr3_aa: CASSSDGGSTDTQYF
v_call: TRBV19; d_call: .; cdr3_aa: CASSIQGLNYGYTF
v_call: TRBV4-1; d_call: .; cdr3_aa: CASSQAGGGALANTEAFF
v_call: TRBV4-2; d_call: TRBD1; cdr3_aa: CASSQADRDTGELFF
v_call: TRBV4-1; d_call: .; cdr3_aa: CASSQDGASDLNGNEQFF
v_call: TRBV19; d_call: .; cdr3_aa: CATREGGKNIQYF
v_call: TRBV6-5; d_call: .; cdr3_aa: CASTKQGGEQFF
v_call: TRBV19; d_call: TRBD2; cdr3_aa: CASTRLAGVYEQFF
v_call: TRBV19; d_call: TRBD2; cdr3_aa: CASSLAGEGYEQYF
v_call: TRBV28; d_call: .; cdr3_aa: CASIGPHQPQHF
v_call: TRBV28; d_call: .; cdr3_aa: CASTGDGYTF
v_call: TRBV5-1; d_call: .; cdr3_aa: CASSFAGQPNKETQYF
v_call: TRBV6-1; d_call: .; cdr3_aa: CASRVRQEIYEQYF